This TCR beta chain is drawn from a study of patients and donors after allogeneic stem cell transplantation (dated by TCRdb to the early 2020s). Libraries came from RT-PCR. The instrument was a NextSeq 550. TCRdb itself trimmed the public reads at Q25 with fastp, ran MiXCR and retained productive beta chains. Entries that share a CDR3 protein sequence are merged under the most common genes and DNA. Recorded for this sample are around 82,000 distinct CDR3 sequences; roughly 5.1% of them occurred a single time. Together, the top ten hold about 3% of the sample. This clonotype has just a few counts. Its antigen is currently not known. Base-call qualities are not available, and no considerably larger clone is one nucleotide away. The CDR3, cysteine through phenylalanine, is 14 amino acids long. This entry keeps only the CDR3 DNA: 42 bases, framed from base 1. According to the germline V gene, CDR1 reads SGHRS and CDR2 reads YFSETQ. Trimming takes 8 bases off V and 5 bases off J; junction bases not matched to a gene: 10.

The rearrangement joined TRBV5-1 to TRBJ2-5, with 9 central nucleotides matching TRBD1. The sample taken for sequencing was blood, either unsorted or a sorted T cell fraction (not recorded which). This receptor was identified in a human donor who was either an allogeneic HSCT recipient or a stem cell or donor lymphocyte infusion donor (not recorded which). It is not recorded whose cells these are; they may come from a transplant donor. Read as DNA, the sequence is TGCGCCAGTAGACCGGGACAGGGAGGGGAGACCCAGTACTTC. The resulting protein is CASRPGQGGETQYF.